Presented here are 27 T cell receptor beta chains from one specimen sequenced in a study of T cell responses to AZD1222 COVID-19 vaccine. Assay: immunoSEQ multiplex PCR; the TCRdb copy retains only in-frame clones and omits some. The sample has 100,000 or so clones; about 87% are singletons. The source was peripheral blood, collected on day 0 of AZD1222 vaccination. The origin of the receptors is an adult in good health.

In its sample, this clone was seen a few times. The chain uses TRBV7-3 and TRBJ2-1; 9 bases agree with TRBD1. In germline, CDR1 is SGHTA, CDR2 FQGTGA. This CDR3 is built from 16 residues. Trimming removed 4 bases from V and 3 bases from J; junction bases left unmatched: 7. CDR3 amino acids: CASSSGTGSFYNEQFF. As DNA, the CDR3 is TGTGCCAGCAGCTCCGGGACAGGGAGTTTCTACAATGAGCAGTTCTTC. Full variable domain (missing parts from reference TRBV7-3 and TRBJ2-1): GAGVSQTPSNKVTEKGKYVELRCDPISGHTALYWYRQSLGQGPEFLIYFQGTGAADDSGLPNDRFFAVRPEGSVSTLKIQRTERGDSAVYLCASSSGTGSFYNEQFFGPGTRLTVL.

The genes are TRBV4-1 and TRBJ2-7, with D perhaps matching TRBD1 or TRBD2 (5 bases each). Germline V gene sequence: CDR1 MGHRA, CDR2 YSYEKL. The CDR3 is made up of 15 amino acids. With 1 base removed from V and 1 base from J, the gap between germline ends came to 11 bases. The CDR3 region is CASSQASGASYEQYF. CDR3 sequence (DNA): TGCGCCAGCAGCCAAGCGTCCGGGGCGTCCTACGAGCAGTACTTC.

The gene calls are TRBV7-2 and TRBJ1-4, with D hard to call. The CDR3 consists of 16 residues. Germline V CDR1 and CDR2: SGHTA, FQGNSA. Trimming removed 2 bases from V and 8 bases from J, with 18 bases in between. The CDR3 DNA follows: TGTGCCAGCAGCTTACGGGCGGGAGGAGGAAACGAAAAACTGTTTTTT. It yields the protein CASSLRAGGGNEKLFF.

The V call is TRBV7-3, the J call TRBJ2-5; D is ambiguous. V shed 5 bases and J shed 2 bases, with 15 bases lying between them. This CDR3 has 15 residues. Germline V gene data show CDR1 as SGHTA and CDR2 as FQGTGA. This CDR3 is CASSPDPGPQETQYF. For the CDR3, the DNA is TGTGCCAGCAGCCCGGACCCGGGCCCTCAAGAGACCCAGTACTTC.

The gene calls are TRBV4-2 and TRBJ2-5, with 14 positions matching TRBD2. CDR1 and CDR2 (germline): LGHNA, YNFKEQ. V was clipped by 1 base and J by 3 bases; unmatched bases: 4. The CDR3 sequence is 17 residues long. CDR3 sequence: CASSQVSGLAGEETQYF. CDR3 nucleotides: TGTGCCAGCAGCCAAGTATCGGGACTAGCGGGAGAAGAGACCCAGTACTTC.

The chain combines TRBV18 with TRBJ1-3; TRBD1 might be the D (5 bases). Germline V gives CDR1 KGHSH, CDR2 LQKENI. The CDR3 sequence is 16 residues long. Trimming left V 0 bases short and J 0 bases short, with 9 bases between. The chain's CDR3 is CASSPPGVSSGNTIYF. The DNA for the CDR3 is TGTGCCAGCTCACCACCGGGGGTGTCCTCTGGAAACACCATATATTTT. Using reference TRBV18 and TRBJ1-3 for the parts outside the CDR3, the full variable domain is NAGVMQNPRHLVRRRGQEARLRCSPMKGHSHVYWYRQLPEEGLKFMVYLQKENIIDESGMPKERFSAEFPKEGPSILRIQQVVRGDSAAYFCASSPPGVSSGNTIYFGEGSWLTVV.

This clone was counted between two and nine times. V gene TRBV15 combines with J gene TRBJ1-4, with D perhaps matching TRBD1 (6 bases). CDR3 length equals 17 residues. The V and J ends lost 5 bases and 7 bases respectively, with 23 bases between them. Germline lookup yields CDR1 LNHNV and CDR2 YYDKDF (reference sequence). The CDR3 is CATSPTKIGGRGEKLFF. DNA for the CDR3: TGTGCCACCAGCCCGACTAAAATTGGGGGGCGCGGTGAAAAACTGTTTTTT.

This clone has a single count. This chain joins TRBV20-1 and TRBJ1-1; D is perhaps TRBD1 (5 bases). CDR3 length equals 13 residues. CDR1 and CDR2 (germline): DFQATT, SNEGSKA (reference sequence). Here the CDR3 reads CRTSWAGDTEAFF. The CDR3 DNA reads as TGCAGGACTAGTTGGGCGGGGGACACTGAAGCTTTCTTT.

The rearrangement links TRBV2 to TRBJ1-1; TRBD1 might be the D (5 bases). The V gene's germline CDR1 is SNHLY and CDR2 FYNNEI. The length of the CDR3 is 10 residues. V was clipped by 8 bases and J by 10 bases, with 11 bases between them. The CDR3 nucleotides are TGTGCCAGCCGCTCCGGGGCAGCTTTCTTT. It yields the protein CASRSGAAFF.

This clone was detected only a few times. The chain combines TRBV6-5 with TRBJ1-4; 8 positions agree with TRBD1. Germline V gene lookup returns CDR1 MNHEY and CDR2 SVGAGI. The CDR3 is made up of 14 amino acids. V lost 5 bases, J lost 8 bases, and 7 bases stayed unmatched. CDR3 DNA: TGTGCCAGCAGTCACAGGGGGGGTGGAGAAAAACTGTTTTTT. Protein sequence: CASSHRGGGEKLFF.

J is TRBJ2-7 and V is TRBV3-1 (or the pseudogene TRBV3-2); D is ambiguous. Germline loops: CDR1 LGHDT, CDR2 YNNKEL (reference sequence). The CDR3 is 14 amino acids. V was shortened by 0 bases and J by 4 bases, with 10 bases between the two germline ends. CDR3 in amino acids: CASSQEPLRYEQYF. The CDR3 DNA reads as TGTGCCAGCAGCCAAGAACCTCTCCGGTACGAGCAGTACTTC.

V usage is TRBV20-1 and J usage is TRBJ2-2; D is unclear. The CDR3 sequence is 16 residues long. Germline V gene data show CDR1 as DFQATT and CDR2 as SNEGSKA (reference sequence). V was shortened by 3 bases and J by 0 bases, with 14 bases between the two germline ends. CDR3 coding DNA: TGCAGTGCTAGTCAACCGGGCTCAGCGAACACCGGGGAGCTGTTTTTT. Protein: CSASQPGSANTGELFF.

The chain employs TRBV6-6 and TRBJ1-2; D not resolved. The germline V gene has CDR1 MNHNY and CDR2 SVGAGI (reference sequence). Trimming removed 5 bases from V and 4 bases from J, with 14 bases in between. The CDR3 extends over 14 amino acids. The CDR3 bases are TGTGCCAGCAGTCCGGCCCTGGCTACCTATGGCTACACCTTC. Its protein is CASSPALATYGYTF.

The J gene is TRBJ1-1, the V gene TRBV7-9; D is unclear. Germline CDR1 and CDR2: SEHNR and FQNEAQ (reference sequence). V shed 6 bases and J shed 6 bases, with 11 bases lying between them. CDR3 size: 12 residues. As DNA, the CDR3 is TGTGCCAGCAGACCGTTTGTCCCTGAAGCTTTCTTT. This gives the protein CASRPFVPEAFF.

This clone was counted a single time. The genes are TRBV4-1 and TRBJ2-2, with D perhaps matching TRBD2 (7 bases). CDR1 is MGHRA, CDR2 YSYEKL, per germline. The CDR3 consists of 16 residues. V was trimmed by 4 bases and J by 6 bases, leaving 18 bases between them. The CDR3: CASSPAGAGRPGELFF. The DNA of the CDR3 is TGCGCCAGCAGCCCCGCGGGGGCAGGGAGGCCCGGGGAGCTGTTTTTT.

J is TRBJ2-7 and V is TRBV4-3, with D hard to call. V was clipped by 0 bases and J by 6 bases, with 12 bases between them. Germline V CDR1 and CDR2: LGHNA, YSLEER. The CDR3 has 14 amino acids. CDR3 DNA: TGCGCCAGCAGCCAAGAGGGTAATTTCCGCGAGCAGTACTTC. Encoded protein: CASSQEGNFREQYF.

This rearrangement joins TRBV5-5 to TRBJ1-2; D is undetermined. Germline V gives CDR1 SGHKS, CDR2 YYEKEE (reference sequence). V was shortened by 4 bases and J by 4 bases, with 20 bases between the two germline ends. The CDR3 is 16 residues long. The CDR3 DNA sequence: TGTGCCAGCAGCATGGCTTCTCTTTCTGCGGTCTATGGCTACACCTTC. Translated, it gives CASSMASLSAVYGYTF.

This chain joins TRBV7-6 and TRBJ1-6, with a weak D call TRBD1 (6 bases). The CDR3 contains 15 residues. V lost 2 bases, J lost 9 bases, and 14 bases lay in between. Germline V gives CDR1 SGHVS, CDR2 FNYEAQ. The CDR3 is CASSLQGRGASPLHF. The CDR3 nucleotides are TGTGCCAGCAGCTTACAGGGGCGCGGGGCTTCACCCCTCCACTTT.

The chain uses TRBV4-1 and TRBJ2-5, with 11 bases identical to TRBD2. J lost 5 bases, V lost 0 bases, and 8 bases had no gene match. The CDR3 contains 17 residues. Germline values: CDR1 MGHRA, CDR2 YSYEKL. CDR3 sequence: CASSQDLASGGRETQYF. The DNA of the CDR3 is TGCGCCAGCAGCCAAGATCTGGCTAGCGGGGGGAGGGAGACCCAGTACTTC.

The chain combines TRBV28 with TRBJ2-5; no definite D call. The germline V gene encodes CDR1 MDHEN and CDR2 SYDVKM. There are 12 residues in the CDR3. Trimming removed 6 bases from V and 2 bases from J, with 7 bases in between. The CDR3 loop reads CASSLDQETQYF. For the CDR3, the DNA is TGTGCCAGCAGCCTAGATCAAGAGACCCAGTACTTC. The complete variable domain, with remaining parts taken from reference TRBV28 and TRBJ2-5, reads DVKVTQSSRYLVKRTGEKVFLECVQDMDHENMFWYRQDPGLGLRLIYFSYDVKMKEKGDIPEGYSVSREKKERFSLILESASTNQTSMYLCASSLDQETQYFGPGTRLLVL.

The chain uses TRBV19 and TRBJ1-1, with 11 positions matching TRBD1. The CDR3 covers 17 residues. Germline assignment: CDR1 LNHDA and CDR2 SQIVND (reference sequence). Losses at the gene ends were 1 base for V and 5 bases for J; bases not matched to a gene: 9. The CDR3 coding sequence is TGTGCCAGTAGTATAGTATCGGGGACAGGGGGTAAGACTGAAGCTTTCTTT. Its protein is CASSIVSGTGGKTEAFF.

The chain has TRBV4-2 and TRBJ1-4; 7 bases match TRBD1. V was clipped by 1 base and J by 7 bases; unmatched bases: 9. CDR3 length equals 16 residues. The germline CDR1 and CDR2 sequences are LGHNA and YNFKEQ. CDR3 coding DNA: TGTGCCAGCAGCCAAGGTGAAATAGGGGGCGGTGAAAAACTGTTTTTT. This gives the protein CASSQGEIGGGEKLFF.

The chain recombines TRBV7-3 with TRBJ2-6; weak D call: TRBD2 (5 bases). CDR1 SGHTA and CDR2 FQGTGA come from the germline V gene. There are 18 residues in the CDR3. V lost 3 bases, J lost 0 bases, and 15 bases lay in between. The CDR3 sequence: CASSFGGLISSGANVLTF. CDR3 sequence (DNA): TGTGCCAGCAGCTTCGGTGGACTGATAAGCTCTGGGGCCAACGTCCTGACTTTC.

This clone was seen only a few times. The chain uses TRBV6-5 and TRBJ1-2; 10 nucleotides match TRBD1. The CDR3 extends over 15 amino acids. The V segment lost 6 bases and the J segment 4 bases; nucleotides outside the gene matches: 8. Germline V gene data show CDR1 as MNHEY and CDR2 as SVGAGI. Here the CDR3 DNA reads TGTGCCAGCAGGACAGGGGGCGCGAGGGGCTATGGCTACACCTTC. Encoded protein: CASRTGGARGYGYTF.

CDR3 in DNA: TGTGCCAGCAGCCGGATCTCTGGGGCCAACGTCCTGACTTTC. Translated, it gives CASSRISGANVLTF. The chain employs TRBV14 and TRBJ2-6; D remains ambiguous. The length of the CDR3 is 14 residues. V lost 4 bases and J lost 0, with 4 bases in between. The germline CDR1 and CDR2 sequences are SGHDN and FVKESK.

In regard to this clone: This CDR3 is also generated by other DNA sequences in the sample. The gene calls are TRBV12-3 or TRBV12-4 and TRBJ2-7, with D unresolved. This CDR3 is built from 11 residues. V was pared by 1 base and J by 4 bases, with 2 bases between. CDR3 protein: CASSLGYEQYF. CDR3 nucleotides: TGTGCCAGCAGTTTAGGGTACGAGCAGTACTTC.

Here the CDR3 reads CASSYAGEGNTEAFF. The CDR3 bases are TGTGCCAGCAGTTACGCAGGGGAGGGGAACACTGAAGCTTTCTTT. J is TRBJ1-1 and V is TRBV6-5, with D maybe TRBD1 (6 bases). The CDR3 totals 15 residues. CDR1 is MNHEY, CDR2 SVGAGI, per germline. The V and J ends lost 2 bases and 1 base respectively, with 11 bases between them.